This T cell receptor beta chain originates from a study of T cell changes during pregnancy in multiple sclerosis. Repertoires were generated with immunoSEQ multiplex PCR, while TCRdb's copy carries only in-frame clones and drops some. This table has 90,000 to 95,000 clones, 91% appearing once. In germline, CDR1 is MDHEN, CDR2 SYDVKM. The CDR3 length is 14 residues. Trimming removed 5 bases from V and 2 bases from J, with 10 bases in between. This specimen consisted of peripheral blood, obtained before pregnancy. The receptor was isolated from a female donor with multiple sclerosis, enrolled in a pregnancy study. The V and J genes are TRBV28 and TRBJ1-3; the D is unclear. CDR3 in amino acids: CASSPSGAGNTIYF. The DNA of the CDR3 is TGTGCCAGCAGTCCCTCCGGGGCTGGAAACACCATATATTTT. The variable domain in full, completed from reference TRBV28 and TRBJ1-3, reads DVKVTQSSRYLVKRTGEKVFLECVQDMDHENMFWYRQDPGLGLRLIYFSYDVKMKEKGDIPEGYSVSREKKERFSLILESASTNQTSMYLCASSPSGAGNTIYFGEGSWLTVV.